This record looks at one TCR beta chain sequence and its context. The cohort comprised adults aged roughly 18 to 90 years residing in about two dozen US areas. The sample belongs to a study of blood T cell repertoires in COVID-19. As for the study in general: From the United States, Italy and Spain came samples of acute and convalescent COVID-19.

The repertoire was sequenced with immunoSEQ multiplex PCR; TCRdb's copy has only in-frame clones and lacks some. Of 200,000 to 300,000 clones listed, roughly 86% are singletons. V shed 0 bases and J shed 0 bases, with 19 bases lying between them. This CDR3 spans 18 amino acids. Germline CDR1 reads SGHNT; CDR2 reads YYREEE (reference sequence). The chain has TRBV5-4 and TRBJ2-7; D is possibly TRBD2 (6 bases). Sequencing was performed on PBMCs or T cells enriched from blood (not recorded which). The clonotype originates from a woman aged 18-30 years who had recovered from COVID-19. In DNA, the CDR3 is TGTGCCAGCAGCTTGGGTGGGGGGATGAGCCAGGTCTCCTACGAGCAGTACTTC. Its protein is CASSLGGGMSQVSYEQYF.